The present T cell receptor (beta chain) was sequenced within a study of cytomegalovirus exposure and HLA in healthy donors. Study observations and caveats: High specificity and sensitivity for cytomegalovirus status were reported for the classifier.

To note about this clone: The antigen is undetermined.

All donors participated as healthy donors of bone marrow. Both 60 Vbeta primers and 13 Jbeta primers went into the PCR. Clones were sequenced by immunoSEQ multiplex PCR, and TCRdb holds only the in-frame ones, with some missing. The sample has 150,000 to 180,000 clones, approximately 74% seen once. The sample consisted of PBMCs. The receptor comes from a man in his thirties or forties in good health and CMV-seronegative.

In nucleotides, the CDR3 is TGCGCCAGCAGCCGAGGACAGGACCAAGAGACCCAGTACTTC. This sequence encodes CASSRGQDQETQYF. J is TRBJ2-5 and V is TRBV5-1; TRBD1 agrees at 7 bases. V dropped 4 bases and J dropped 0; count of bases not matched to a gene: 3. Germline CDR1 reads SGHRS; CDR2 reads YFSETQ. The CDR3 totals 14 residues.